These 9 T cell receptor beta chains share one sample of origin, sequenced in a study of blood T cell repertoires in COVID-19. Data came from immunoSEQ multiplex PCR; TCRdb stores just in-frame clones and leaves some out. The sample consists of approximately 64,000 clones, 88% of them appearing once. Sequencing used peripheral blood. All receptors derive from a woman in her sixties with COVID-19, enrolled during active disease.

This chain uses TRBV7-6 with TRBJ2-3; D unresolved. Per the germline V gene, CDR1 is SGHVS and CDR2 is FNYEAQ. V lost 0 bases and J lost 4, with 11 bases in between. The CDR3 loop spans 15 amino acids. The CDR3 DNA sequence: TGTGCCAGCAGCTTAGCTAGACATGTCTCAGATACGCAGTATTTT. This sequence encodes CASSLARHVSDTQYF. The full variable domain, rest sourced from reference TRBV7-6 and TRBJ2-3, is GAGVSQSPRYKVTKRGQDVALRCDPISGHVSLYWYRQALGQGPEFLTYFNYEAQQDKSGLPNDRFSAERPEGSISTLTIQRTEQRDSAMYRCASSLARHVSDTQYFGPGTRLTVL.

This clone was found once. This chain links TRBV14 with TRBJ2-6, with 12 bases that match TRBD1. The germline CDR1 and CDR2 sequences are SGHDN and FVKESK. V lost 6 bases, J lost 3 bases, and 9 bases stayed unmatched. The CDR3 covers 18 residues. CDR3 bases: TGTGCCAGCAGGGAAACCGGGACAGGGGGCCATGGGGCCAACGTCCTGACTTTC. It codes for CASRETGTGGHGANVLTF.

DNA of the CDR3: TGTGCCAGCAGCTTGGGACTAGCGGGGATCTACTACGAGCAGTACTTC. It yields the protein CASSLGLAGIYYEQYF. The gene calls are TRBV5-5 and TRBJ2-7; 11 bases match TRBD2. Germline CDR1 SGHKS, CDR2 YYEKEE (reference sequence). Trimming at V came to 0 bases and at J to 3 bases, leaving 5 bases not matched to a gene. CDR3 size: 16 residues.

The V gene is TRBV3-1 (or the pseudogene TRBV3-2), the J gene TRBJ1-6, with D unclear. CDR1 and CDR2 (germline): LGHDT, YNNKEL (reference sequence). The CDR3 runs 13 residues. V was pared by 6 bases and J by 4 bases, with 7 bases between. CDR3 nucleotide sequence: TGTGCCAGCAGACCAGATTATAATTCACCCCTCCACTTT. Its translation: CASRPDYNSPLHF.

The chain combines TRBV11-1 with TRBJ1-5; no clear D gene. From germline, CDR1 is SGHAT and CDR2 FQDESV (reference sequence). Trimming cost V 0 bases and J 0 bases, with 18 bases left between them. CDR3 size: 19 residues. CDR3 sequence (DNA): TGTGCCAGCAGCTTAGCGTCCGGCAGGCCACCCCATAGCAATCAGCCCCAGCATTTT. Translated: CASSLASGRPPHSNQPQHF.

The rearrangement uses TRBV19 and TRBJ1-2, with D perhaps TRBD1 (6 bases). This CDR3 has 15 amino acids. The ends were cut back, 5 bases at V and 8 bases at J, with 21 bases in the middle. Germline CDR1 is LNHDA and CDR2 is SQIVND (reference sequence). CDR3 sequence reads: CASSVLEQGSRGYTF. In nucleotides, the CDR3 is TGTGCCAGTAGTGTACTAGAACAGGGCTCGAGGGGCTACACCTTC.

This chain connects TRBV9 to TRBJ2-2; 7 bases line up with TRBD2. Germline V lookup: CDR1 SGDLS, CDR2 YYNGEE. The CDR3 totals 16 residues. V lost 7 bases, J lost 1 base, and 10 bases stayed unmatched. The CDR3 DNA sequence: TGTGCCAGCGGATCGGGAACTAGCGTGAACACCGGGGAGCTGTTTTTT. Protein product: CASGSGTSVNTGELFF.

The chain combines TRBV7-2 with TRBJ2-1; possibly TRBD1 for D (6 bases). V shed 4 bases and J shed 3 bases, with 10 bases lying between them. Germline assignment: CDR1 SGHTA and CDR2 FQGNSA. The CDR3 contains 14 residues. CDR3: CASSSATGYNEQFF. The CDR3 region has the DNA TGTGCCAGCAGCTCGGCGACAGGCTACAATGAGCAGTTCTTC.

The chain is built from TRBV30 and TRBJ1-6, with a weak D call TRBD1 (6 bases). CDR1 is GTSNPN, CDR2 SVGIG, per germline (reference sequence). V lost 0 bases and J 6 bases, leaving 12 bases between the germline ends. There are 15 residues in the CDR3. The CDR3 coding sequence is TGTGCCTGGAGTGTAGGCGGGGGCTTTAATTCACCCCTCCACTTT. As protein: CAWSVGGGFNSPLHF.